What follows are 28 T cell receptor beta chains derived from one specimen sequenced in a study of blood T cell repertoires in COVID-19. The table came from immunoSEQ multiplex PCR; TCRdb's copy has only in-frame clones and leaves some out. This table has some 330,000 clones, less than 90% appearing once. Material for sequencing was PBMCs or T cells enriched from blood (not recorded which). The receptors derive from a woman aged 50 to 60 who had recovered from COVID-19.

CDR3: CASSPVIRAEAFF. In DNA form, the CDR3 reads TGTGCCAGCTCACCCGTGATACGGGCTGAAGCTTTCTTT. The chain combines TRBV18 with TRBJ1-1; D remains ambiguous. Deletions cut 3 bases from V and 6 bases from J, with 11 bases between. CDR3 length equals 13 residues. Looked up from germline, CDR1 is KGHSH and CDR2 is LQKENI.

CDR3: CASSPTFSGNTIYF. CDR3 sequence (DNA): TGTGCCAGCAGCCCCACATTCTCTGGAAACACCATATATTTT. J is TRBJ1-3 and V is TRBV11-2, with no clear D. Trimming took off 5 bases at V and 0 bases at J, with 8 bases between the two ends. The CDR3 loop spans 14 amino acids. CDR1 and CDR2 (germline): SGHAT, FQNNGV.

The DNA for the CDR3 is TGTGCCAGCAGCGTAGGAGCAGGGCCGAACTCTGGAAACACCATATATTTT. Protein: CASSVGAGPNSGNTIYF. This chain connects TRBV9 to TRBJ1-3, with a weak D call TRBD1 (5 bases). The CDR3 spans 17 residues. The germline V gene has CDR1 SGDLS and CDR2 YYNGEE. Trimming pared 0 bases from V and 0 bases from J, leaving 13 bases between.

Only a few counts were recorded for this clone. Here the CDR3 reads CASSFAGDEKLFF. CDR3 DNA: TGTGCCAGCAGTTTCGCGGGCGACGAAAAACTGTTTTTT. This chain uses TRBV6-5 with TRBJ1-4, with D unclear. The CDR3 sequence is 13 residues long. V shed 4 bases and J shed 8 bases, with 11 bases lying between them. Germline V CDR1 and CDR2: MNHEY, SVGAGI.

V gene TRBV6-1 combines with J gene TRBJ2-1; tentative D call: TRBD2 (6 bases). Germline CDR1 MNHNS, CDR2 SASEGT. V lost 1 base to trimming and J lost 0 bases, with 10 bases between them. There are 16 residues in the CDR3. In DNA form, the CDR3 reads TGTGCCAGCAGTGAAGTTGGGGGGTTCTCCTACAATGAGCAGTTCTTC. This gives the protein CASSEVGGFSYNEQFF.

In DNA form, the CDR3 reads TGTGCCTGGAGTGATTTCGGGGAGGAGTACTTC. It translates to CAWSDFGEEYF. The chain combines TRBV30 with TRBJ2-7; maybe TRBD2 (6 bases). The length of the CDR3 is 11 residues. Trimming stripped 1 base from V and 11 bases from J, with 12 bases between. Germline CDR1 and CDR2: GTSNPN and SVGIG (reference sequence).

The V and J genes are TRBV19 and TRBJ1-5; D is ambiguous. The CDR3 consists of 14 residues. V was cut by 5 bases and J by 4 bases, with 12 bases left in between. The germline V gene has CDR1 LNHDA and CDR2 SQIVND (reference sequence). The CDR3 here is CASSERQKNQPQHF. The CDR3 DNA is TGTGCCAGTAGTGAGAGGCAGAAGAATCAGCCCCAGCATTTT. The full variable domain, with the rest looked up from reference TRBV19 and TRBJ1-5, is DGGITQSPKYLFRKEGQNVTLSCEQNLNHDAMYWYRQDPGQGLRLIYYSQIVNDFQKGDIAEGYSVSREKKESFPLTVTSAQKNPTAFYLCASSERQKNQPQHFGDGTRLSIL.

The CDR3 region has the DNA TGTGCCAGCACCCAAGGGCAGGGGGTCTACACCTTC. Its protein product is CASTQGQGVYTF. This chain connects TRBV28 to TRBJ1-2, with 7 bases matching TRBD1. V shed 7 bases, J shed 10 bases, and the junction held 9 bases outside the gene matches. Germline-derived CDR1 and CDR2 are MDHEN and SYDVKM. The CDR3 covers 12 residues.

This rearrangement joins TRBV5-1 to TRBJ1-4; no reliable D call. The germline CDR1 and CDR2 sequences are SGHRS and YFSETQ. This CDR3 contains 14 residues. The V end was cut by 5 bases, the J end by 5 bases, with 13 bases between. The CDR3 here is CASSSGVMNEKLFF. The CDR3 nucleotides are TGCGCCAGCAGTTCGGGTGTGATGAATGAAAAACTGTTTTTT.

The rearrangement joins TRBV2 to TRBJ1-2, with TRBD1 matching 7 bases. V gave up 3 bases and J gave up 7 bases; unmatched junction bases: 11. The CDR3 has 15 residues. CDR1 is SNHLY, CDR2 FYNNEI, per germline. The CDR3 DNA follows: TGTGCCAGCAGTGAGAGACAGGGTTTTGGGGCTGGCTACACCTTC. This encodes CASSERQGFGAGYTF.

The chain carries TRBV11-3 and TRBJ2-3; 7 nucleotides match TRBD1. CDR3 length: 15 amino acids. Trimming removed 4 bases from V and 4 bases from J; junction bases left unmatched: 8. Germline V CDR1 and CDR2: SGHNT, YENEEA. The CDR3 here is CASSSNRGSADTQYF. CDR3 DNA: TGTGCCAGCAGCTCTAACAGGGGTAGCGCAGATACGCAGTATTTT.

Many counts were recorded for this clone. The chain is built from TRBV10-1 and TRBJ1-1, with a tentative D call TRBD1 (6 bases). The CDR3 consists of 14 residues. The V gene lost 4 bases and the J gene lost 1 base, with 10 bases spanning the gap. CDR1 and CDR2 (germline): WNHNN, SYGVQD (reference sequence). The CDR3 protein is CASSAQGRNTEAFF. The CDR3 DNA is TGCGCCAGCAGTGCGCAGGGGAGGAACACTGAAGCTTTCTTT.

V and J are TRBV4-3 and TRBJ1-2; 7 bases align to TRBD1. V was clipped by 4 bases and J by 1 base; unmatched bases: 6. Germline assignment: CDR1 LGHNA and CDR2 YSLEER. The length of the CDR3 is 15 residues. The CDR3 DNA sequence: TGCGCCAGCAGCCCCTCGACAGGGTTTAACTATGGCTACACCTTC. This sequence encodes CASSPSTGFNYGYTF.

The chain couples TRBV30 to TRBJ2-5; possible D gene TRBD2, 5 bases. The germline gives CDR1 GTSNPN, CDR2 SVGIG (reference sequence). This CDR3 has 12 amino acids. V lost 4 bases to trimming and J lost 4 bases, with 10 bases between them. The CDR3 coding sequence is TGTGCCTGGAATCGGGGAACAGAGACCCAGTACTTC. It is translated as CAWNRGTETQYF.

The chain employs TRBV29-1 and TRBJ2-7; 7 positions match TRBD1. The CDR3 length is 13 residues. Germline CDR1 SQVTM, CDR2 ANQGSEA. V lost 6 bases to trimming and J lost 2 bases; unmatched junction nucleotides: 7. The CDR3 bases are TGCAGCGTCGGAACGGGACAGCCCTACGAGCAGTACTTC. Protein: CSVGTGQPYEQYF.

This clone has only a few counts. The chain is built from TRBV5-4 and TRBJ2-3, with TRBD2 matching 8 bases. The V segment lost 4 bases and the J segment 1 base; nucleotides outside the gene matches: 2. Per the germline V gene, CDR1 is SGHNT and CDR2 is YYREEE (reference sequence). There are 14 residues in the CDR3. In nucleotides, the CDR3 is TGTGCCAGCAGCAGAGCGGGGGGCACAGATACGCAGTATTTT. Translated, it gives CASSRAGGTDTQYF.

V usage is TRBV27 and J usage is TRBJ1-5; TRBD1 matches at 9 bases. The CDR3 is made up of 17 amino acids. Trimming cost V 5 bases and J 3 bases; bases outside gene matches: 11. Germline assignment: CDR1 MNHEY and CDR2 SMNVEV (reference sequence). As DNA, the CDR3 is TGTGCCAGCAGTGTCTTCACAGGGGGCAGGATCAATCAGCCCCAGCATTTT. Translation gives CASSVFTGGRINQPQHF.

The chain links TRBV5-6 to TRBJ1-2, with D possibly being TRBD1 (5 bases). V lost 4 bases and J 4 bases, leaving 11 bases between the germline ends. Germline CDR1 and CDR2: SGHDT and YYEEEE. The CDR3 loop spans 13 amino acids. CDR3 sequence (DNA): TGTGCCAGCAGCGGAGGGGAGCGCTATGGCTACACCTTC. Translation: CASSGGERYGYTF.

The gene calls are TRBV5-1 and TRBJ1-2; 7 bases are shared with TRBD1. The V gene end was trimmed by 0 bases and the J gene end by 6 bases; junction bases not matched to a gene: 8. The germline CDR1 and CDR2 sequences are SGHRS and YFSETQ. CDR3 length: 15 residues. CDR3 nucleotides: TGCGCCAGCAGCTTGGCCCGTCAGGGGGTGGATGGCTACACCTTC. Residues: CASSLARQGVDGYTF.

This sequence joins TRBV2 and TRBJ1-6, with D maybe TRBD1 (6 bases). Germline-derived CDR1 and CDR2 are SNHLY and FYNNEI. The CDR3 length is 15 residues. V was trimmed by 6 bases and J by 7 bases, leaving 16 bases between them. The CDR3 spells CASRVRQALNSPLHF. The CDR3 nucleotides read TGTGCCAGCAGGGTCAGACAGGCCCTAAATTCACCCCTCCACTTT.

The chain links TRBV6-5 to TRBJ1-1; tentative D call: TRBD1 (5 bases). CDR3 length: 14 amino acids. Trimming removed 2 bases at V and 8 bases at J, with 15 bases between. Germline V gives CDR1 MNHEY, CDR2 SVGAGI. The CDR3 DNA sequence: TGTGCCAGCAGTTACACCATACCGCGGGGGGAAGCTTTCTTT. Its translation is CASSYTIPRGEAFF.

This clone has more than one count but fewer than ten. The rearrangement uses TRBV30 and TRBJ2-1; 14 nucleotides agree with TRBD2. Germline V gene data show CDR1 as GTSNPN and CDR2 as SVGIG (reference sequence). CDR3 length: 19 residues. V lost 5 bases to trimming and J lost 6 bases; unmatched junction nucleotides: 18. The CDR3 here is CAWGRAGTSGSRASNEQFF. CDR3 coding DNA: TGTGCCTGGGGACGCGCCGGGACTAGCGGGAGTAGGGCCTCCAATGAGCAGTTCTTC.

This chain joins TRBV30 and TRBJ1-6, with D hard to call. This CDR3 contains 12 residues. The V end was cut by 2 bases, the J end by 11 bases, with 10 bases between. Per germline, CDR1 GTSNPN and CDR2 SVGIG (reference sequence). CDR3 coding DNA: TGTGCCTGGAGTCTCCAGAAAACACCCCTCCACTTT. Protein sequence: CAWSLQKTPLHF.

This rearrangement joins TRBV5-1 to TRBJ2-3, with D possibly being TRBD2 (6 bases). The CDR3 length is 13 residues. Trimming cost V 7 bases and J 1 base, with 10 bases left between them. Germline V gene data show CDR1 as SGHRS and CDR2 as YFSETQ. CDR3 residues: CASSRGGTDTQYF. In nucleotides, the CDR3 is TGCGCCAGCTCCCGCGGGGGCACAGATACGCAGTATTTT.

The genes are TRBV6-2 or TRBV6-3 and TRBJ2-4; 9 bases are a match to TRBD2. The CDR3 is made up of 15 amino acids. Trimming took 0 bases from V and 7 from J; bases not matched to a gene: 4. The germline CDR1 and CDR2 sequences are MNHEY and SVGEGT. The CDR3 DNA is TGTGCCAGCAGTTACTCGGCGGGAGGGCCGAACATTCAGTACTTC. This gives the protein CASSYSAGGPNIQYF.

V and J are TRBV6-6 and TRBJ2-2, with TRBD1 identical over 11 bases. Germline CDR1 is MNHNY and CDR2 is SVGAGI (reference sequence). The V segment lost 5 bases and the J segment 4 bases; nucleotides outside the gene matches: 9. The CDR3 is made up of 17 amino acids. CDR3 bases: TGTGCCAGCAGTCAACCGAGGACAGGGGGCGTCACCGGGGAGCTGTTTTTT. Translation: CASSQPRTGGVTGELFF.

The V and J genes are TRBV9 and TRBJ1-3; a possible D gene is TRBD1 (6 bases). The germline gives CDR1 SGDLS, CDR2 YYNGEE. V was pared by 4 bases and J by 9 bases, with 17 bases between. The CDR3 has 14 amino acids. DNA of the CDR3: TGTGCCAGCAGCCCAGGGGATTTGAGTAGCACCATATATTTT. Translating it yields CASSPGDLSSTIYF.

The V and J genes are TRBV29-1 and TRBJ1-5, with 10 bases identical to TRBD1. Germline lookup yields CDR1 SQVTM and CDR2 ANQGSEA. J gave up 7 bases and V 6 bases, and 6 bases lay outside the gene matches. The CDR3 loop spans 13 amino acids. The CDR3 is CSVGTGEEQPQHF. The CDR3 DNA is TGCAGCGTGGGGACAGGGGAAGAACAGCCCCAGCATTTT.